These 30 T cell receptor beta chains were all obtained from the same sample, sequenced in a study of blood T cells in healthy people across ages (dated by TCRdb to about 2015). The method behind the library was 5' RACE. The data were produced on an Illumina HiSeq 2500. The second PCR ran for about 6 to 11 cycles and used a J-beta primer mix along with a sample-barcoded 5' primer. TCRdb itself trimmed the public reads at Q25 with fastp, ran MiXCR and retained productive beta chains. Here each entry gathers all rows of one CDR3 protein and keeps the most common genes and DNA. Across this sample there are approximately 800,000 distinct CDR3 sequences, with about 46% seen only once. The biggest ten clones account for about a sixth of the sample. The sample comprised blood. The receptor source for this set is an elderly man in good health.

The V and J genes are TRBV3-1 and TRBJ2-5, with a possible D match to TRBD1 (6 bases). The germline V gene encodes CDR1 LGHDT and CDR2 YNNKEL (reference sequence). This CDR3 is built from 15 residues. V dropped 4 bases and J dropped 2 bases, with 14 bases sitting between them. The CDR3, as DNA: TGTGCCAGCAGCCCCCGGGTGAGGGGGCAAGAGACCCAGTACTTC. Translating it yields CASSPRVRGQETQYF.

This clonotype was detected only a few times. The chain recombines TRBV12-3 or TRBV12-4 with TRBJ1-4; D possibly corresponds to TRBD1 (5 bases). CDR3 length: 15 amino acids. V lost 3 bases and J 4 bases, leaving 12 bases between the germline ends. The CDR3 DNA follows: TGTGCCAGCAGTTTCAATGGGGGGGGTAATGAAAAACTGTTTTTT. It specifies CASSFNGGGNEKLFF.

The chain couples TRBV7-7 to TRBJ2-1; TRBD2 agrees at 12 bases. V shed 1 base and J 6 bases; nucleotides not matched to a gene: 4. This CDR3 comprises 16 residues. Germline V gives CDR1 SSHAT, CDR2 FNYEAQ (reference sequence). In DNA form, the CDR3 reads TGTGCCAGCAGCTTAGACCTAGCGGGAGGGCTCAATGAGCAGTTCTTC. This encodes CASSLDLAGGLNEQFF.

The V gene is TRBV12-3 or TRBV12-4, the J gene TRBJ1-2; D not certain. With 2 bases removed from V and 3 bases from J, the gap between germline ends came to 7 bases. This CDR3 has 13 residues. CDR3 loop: CASSLTLHYGYTF. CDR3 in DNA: TGTGCCAGCAGTTTAACGCTGCACTATGGCTACACCTTC.

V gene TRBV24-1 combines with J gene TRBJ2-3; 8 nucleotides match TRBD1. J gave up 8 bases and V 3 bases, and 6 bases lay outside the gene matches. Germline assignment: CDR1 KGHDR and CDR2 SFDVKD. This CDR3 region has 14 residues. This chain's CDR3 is CATSDVQGVITQYF. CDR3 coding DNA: TGTGCCACCAGTGATGTACAGGGGGTAATTACGCAGTATTTT.

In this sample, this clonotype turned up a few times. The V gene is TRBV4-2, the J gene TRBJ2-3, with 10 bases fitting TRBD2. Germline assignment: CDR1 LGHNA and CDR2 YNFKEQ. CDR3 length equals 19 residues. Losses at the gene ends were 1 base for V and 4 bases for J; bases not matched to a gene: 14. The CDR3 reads CASSQAPLGTSVMSDTQYF. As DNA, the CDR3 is TGTGCCAGCAGCCAAGCTCCCCTCGGGACTAGCGTGATGTCAGATACGCAGTATTTT.

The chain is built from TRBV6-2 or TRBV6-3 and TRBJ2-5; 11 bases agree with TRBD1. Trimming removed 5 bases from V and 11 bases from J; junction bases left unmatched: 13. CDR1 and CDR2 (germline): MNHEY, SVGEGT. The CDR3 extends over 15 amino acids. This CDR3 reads CASSAIRDRGDEQYF. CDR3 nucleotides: TGTGCCAGCAGTGCAATCCGGGACAGGGGGGATGAGCAGTACTTC.

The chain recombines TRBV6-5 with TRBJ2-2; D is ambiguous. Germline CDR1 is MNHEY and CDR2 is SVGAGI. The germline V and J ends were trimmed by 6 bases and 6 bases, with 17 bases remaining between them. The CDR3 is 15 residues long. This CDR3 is CASSRSRSRAGELFF. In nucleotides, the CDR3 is TGTGCCAGCAGCCGTAGCAGGAGTAGGGCCGGGGAGCTGTTTTTT.

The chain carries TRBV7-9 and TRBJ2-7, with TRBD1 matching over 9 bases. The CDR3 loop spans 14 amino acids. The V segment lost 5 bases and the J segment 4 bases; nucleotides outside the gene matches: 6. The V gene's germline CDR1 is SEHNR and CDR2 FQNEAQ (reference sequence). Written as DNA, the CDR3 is TGTGCCAGCAGCCAACGACAGGGGGGATACGAGCAGTACTTC. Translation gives CASSQRQGGYEQYF.

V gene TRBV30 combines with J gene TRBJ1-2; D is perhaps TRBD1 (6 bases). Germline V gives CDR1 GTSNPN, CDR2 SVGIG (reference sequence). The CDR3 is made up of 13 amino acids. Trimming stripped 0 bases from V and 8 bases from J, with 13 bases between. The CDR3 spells CAWSVQGVGGYTF. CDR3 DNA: TGTGCCTGGAGTGTACAGGGAGTTGGCGGCTACACCTTC.

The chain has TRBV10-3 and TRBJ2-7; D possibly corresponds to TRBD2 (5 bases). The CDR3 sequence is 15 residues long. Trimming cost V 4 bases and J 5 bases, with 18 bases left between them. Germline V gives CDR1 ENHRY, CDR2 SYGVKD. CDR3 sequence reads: CAISGETARNDEQYF. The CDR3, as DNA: TGTGCCATCAGTGGGGAGACGGCCCGGAATGACGAGCAGTACTTC.

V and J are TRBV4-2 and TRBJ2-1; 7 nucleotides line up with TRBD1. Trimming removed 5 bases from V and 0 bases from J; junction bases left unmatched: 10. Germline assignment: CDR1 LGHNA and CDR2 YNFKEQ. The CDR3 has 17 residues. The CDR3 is CASSSSDRARSYNEQFF. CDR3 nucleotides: TGTGCCAGCAGCTCTTCTGACAGGGCCCGCTCCTACAATGAGCAGTTCTTC.

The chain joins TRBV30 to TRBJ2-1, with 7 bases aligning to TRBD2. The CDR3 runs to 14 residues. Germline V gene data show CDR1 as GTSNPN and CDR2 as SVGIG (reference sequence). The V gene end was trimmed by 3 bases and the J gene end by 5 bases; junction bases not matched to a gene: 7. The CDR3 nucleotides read TGTGCCTGGAGCGCGGGACTATCCAACAATGAGCAGTTCTTC. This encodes CAWSAGLSNNEQFF.

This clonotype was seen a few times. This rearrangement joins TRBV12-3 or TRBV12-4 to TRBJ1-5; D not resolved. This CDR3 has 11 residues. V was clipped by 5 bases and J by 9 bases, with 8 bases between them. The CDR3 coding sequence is TGTGCCAGCAGTCTTTCTGGGCCCCAGCATTTT. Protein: CASSLSGPQHF.

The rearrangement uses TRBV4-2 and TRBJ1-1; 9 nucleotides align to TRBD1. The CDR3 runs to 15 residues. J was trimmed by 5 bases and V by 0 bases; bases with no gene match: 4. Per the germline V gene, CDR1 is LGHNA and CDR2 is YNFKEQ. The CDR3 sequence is CASSQDRTGETEAFF. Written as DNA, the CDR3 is TGTGCCAGCAGCCAAGACCGGACAGGGGAGACTGAAGCTTTCTTT.

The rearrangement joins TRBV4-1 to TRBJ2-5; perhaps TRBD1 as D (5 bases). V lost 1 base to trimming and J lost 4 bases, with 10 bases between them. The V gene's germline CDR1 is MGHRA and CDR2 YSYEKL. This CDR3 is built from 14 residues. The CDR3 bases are TGCGCCAGCAGCCAAGTGTACAGGCGAGAGACCCAGTACTTC. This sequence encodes CASSQVYRRETQYF.

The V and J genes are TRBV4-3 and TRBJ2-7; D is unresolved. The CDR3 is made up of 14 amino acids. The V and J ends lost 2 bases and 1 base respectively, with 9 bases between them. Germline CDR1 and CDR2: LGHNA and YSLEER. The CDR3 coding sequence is TGCGCCAGCAGCCAATCCCCTAAATCCTACGAGCAGTACTTC. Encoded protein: CASSQSPKSYEQYF.

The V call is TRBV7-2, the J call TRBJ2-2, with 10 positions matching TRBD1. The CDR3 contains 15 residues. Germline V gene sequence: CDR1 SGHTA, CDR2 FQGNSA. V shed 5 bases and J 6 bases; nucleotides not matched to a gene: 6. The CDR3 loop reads CASSMGQGSSGELFF. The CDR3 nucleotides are TGTGCCAGCAGCATGGGACAGGGGTCATCCGGGGAGCTGTTTTTT.

Written as DNA, the CDR3 is TGTGCCAGCAGTTTATCGATCGGACAGGGGGACACAGATACGCAGTATTTT. Translating gives CASSLSIGQGDTDTQYF. The chain recombines TRBV27 with TRBJ2-3; 10 positions match TRBD1. The germline CDR1 and CDR2 sequences are MNHEY and SMNVEV (reference sequence). V was pared by 0 bases and J by 2 bases, with 5 bases of the junction left unmatched. The CDR3 is made up of 17 amino acids.

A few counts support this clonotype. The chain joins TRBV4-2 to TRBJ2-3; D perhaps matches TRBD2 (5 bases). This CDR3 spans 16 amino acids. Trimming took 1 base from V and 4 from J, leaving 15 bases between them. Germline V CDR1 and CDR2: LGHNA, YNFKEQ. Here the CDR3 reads CASSQVISLGADTQYF. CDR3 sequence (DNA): TGTGCCAGCAGCCAAGTTATTTCCCTCGGGGCAGATACGCAGTATTTT.

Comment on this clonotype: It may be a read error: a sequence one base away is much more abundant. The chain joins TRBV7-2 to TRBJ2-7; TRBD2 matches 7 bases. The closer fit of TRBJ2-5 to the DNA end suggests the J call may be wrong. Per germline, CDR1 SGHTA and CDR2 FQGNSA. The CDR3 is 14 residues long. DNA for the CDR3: TGTGCCAGCAGCTCTGGACTAGTGGGAGAGACCCAGTACTTC. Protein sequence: CASSSGLVGETQYF.

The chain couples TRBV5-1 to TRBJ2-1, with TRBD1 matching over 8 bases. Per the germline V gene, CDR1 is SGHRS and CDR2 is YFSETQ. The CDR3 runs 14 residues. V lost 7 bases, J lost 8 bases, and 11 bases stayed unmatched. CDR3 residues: CASAPRDRRDEQFF. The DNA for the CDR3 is TGCGCCAGCGCCCCCCGGGACAGGAGGGATGAGCAGTTCTTC. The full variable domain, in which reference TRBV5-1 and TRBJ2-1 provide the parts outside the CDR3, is KAGVTQTPRYLIKTRGQQVTLSCSPISGHRSVSWYQQTPGQGLQFLFEYFSETQRNKGNFPGRFSGRQFSNSRSEMNVSTLELGDSALYLCASAPRDRRDEQFFGPGTRLTVL.

In DNA, the CDR3 is TGCGCCAGCAGCCCGGACACCGCTAACTATGGCTACACCTTC. Protein sequence: CASSPDTANYGYTF. The chain recombines TRBV5-1 with TRBJ1-2, with D possibly being TRBD1 (5 bases). Germline V gene data show CDR1 as SGHRS and CDR2 as YFSETQ. Trimming stripped 4 bases from V and 0 bases from J, with 10 bases between. The CDR3 runs 14 residues.

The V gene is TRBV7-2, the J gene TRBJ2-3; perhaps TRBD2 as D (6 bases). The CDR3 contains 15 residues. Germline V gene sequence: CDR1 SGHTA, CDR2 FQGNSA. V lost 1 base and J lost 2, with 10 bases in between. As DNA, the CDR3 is TGTGCCAGCAGCTTAGTTAGCGGCTACACAGATACGCAGTATTTT. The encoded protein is CASSLVSGYTDTQYF.

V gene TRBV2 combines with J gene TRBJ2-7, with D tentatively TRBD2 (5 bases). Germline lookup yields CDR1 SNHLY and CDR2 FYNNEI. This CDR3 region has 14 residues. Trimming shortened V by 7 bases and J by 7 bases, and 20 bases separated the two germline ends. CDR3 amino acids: CASTLDWSYNEQYF. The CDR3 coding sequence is TGTGCCAGCACCTTGGACTGGTCCTACAATGAGCAGTACTTC. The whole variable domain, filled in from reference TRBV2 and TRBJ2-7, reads EPEVTQTPSHQVTQMGQEVILRCVPISNHLYFYWYRQILGQKVEFLVSFYNNEISEKSEIFDDQFSVERPDGSNFTLKIRSTKLEDSAMYFCASTLDWSYNEQYFGPGTRLTVT.

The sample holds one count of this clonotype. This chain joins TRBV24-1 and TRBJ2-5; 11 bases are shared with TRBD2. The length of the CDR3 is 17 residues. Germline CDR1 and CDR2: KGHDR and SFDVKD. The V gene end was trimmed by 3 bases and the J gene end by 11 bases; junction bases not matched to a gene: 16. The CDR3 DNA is TGTGCCACCAGTGATACCCTCACTAGCGGGAGCGGTAATGAGCAGTACTTC. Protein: CATSDTLTSGSGNEQYF.

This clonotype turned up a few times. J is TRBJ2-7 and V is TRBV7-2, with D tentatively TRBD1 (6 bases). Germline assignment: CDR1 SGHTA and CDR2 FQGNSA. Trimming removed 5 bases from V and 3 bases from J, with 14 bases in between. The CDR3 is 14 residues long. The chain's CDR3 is CASSPETGNYEQYF. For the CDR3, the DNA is TGTGCCAGCAGCCCCGAGACAGGAAACTACGAGCAGTACTTC. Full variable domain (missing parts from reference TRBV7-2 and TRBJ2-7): GAGVSQSPSNKVTEKGKDVELRCDPISGHTALYWYRQSLGQGLEFLIYFQGNSAPDKSGLPSDRFSAERTGGSVSTLTIQRTQQEDSAVYLCASSPETGNYEQYFGPGTRLTVT.

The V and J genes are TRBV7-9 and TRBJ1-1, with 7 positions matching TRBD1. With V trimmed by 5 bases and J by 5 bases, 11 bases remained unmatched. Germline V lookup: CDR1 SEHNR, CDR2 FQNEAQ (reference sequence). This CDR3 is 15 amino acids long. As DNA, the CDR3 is TGTGCCAGCAGCCCTAGACGGGACAGACGGACTGAAGCTTTCTTT. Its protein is CASSPRRDRRTEAFF.

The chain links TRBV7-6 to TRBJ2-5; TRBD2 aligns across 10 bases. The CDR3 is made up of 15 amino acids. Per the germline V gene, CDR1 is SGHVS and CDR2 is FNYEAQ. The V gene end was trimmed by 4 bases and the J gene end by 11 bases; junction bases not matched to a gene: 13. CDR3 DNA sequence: TGTGCCAGCAGCTCCACAGCGGGAGGGGTCAATGAGCAGTACTTC. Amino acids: CASSSTAGGVNEQYF.

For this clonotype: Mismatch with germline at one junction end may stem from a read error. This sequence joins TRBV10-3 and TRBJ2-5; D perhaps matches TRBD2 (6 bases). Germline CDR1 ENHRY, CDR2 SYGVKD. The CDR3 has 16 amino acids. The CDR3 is CATSEPDGLSWEAQYF. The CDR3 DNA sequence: TGTGCCACCAGTGAGCCGGATGGACTCTCGTGGGAGGCCCAGTACTTC.